The 22 T cell receptor beta chains below were found in one sample sequenced in a study of blood T cells in healthy people across ages. A second PCR, run for roughly 7 to 11 cycles, used a sample-barcoded 5' primer plus a J-beta primer mix. Via MiXCR, TCRdb re-called the 5' RACE reads, giving one row per CDR3 protein. The sample lists about 1.4 million distinct CDR3 sequences, approximately 60% seen once, with over 5% in the top ten. The sequenced sample consisted of blood. These receptors all stem from a man in his late teens or twenties in good health.

V and J are TRBV7-9 and TRBJ2-7; TRBD1 might be the D (5 bases). Between the trimmed V and J ends, which lost 7 bases and 3 bases, there was a span of 16 bases. CDR3 length: 14 residues. Germline CDR1 SEHNR, CDR2 FQNEAQ (reference sequence). CDR3 DNA sequence: TGTGCCAGCATACAGGACCATAACAGCTACGAGCAGTACTTC. Protein sequence: CASIQDHNSYEQYF.

The chain is built from TRBV4-3 and TRBJ1-2; D not resolved. V lost 1 base, J lost 6 bases, and 18 bases lay in between. CDR3 length equals 16 residues. Per germline, CDR1 LGHNA and CDR2 YSLEER. CDR3 coding DNA: TGCGCCAGCAGCCAAGGGAGGCGTTTCAAAGGGAATGGCTACACCTTC. Translated: CASSQGRRFKGNGYTF.

J is TRBJ2-2 and V is TRBV5-1; D gene uncertain. The CDR3 runs 14 residues. V lost 0 bases, J lost 3 bases, and 6 bases lay in between. CDR1 and CDR2 from the germline V gene are SGHRS and YFSETQ. The CDR3 region has the DNA TGCGCCAGCAGCTTGGCCCTGGACACCGGGGAGCTGTTTTTT. Translated: CASSLALDTGELFF.

V is TRBV10-3 and J is TRBJ2-3; TRBD1 might be the D (6 bases). The V end lost 4 bases, the J end lost 0 bases, and 8 bases lay between the germline ends. Germline CDR1 is ENHRY and CDR2 is SYGVKD. The CDR3 totals 14 residues. The CDR3: CAISGQASTDTQYF. DNA for the CDR3: TGTGCCATCAGTGGACAGGCCAGCACAGATACGCAGTATTTT.

This chain links TRBV28 with TRBJ2-1; D is undetermined. Germline V lookup: CDR1 MDHEN, CDR2 SYDVKM. The CDR3 is 12 amino acids. V was trimmed by 3 bases and J by 8 bases, leaving 8 bases between them. The CDR3 DNA follows: TGTGCCAGCAGTTTCTTCGGGTATGAGCAGTTCTTC. Translating it yields CASSFFGYEQFF.

V gene TRBV10-3 combines with J gene TRBJ2-7; 9 bases are a match to TRBD2. CDR1 and CDR2 from the germline V gene are ENHRY and SYGVKD. V shed 4 bases, J shed 2 bases, and the junction held 0 bases outside the gene matches. There are 13 residues in the CDR3. CDR3 DNA: TGTGCCATCAGTGGACTAGCGGCCTACGAGCAGTACTTC. Translated: CAISGLAAYEQYF.

The CDR3, as DNA: TGCAGTGCAAAAAACGGACCGGGCCTCGGAAACATTCAGTACTTC. Its protein is CSAKNGPGLGNIQYF. The chain has TRBV20-1 and TRBJ2-4; D is undetermined. The germline CDR1 and CDR2 sequences are DFQATT and SNEGSKA (reference sequence). The CDR3 spans 15 residues. V was pared by 6 bases and J by 6 bases, with 21 bases between.

The chain employs TRBV21-1 and TRBJ1-4. TRBV21-1 constitutes a pseudogene. The CDR3 contains 16 residues. The CDR3 reads CASSKAGQTTNEKLFF. Here the CDR3 DNA reads TGTGCCAGCAGCAAAGCTGGGCAGACAACTAATGAAAAACTGTTTTTT.

This clonotype showed up just a few times. The chain joins TRBV7-9 to TRBJ2-7; 7 bases map to TRBD2. The CDR3 has 14 amino acids. The J segment lost 4 bases and the V segment lost 1 base, leaving 4 bases of the junction unmatched. The germline V gene encodes CDR1 SEHNR and CDR2 FQNEAQ (reference sequence). The CDR3 sequence is CASSLELAAYEQYF. DNA of the CDR3: TGTGCCAGCAGCTTAGAGCTAGCGGCATACGAGCAGTACTTC.

The V and J genes are TRBV14 and TRBJ1-5; weak D call: TRBD1 (5 bases). Germline V gene lookup returns CDR1 SGHDN and CDR2 FVKESK. Trimming took off 2 bases at V and 9 bases at J, with 20 bases between the two ends. This CDR3 comprises 16 residues. In DNA, the CDR3 is TGTGCCAGCAGCCAACGAGCGGGCAGGGCGATACTGCCCCAGCATTTT. Its protein is CASSQRAGRAILPQHF.

This chain links TRBV29-1 with TRBJ2-3; the D is unclear. Trimming removed 5 bases from V and 5 bases from J, with 8 bases in between. From germline, CDR1 is SQVTM and CDR2 ANQGSEA. The CDR3 is 11 residues long. In nucleotides, the CDR3 is TGCAGCGTTCTGGCTGGAGATACGCAGTATTTT. This encodes CSVLAGDTQYF.

This clonotype was counted a few times. The chain is built from TRBV20-1 and TRBJ2-7, with 11 nucleotides matching TRBD2. The V gene end was trimmed by 6 bases and the J gene end by 7 bases; junction bases not matched to a gene: 14. Germline CDR1 reads DFQATT; CDR2 reads SNEGSKA (reference sequence). The CDR3 loop spans 15 amino acids. This CDR3 reads CSARAPSGRRSEQYF. CDR3 DNA: TGCAGTGCGCGAGCCCCTAGCGGGAGGCGAAGTGAGCAGTACTTC.

This rearrangement joins TRBV2 to TRBJ2-7; D is uncertain. The CDR3 has 14 residues. Trimming removed 3 bases at V and 3 bases at J, with 12 bases between. Germline CDR1 is SNHLY and CDR2 is FYNNEI. CDR3 bases: TGTGCCAGCAGTGATTGGGTAGATTACTACGAGCAGTACTTC. Its protein is CASSDWVDYYEQYF.

The chain employs TRBV6-6 and TRBJ2-5; D unclear. CDR3 size: 12 residues. Germline V gives CDR1 MNHNY, CDR2 SVGAGI (reference sequence). V was trimmed by 2 bases and J by 3 bases, leaving 4 bases between them. The CDR3 loop reads CASSYAEETQYF. The CDR3 coding sequence is TGTGCCAGCAGTTACGCGGAAGAGACCCAGTACTTC.

The chain is built from TRBV4-2 and TRBJ2-7, with 9 bases matching TRBD2. CDR1 and CDR2 (germline): LGHNA, YNFKEQ. This CDR3 has 16 residues. V was clipped by 4 bases and J by 3 bases; unmatched bases: 10. In DNA form, the CDR3 reads TGTGCCAGCAGCCCCAGTCCTAGCGGGGCTAACTACGAGCAGTACTTC. This gives the protein CASSPSPSGANYEQYF.

The chain carries TRBV2 and TRBJ1-4, with TRBD1 matching over 8 bases. This CDR3 has 13 residues. Losses at the gene ends were 6 bases for V and 8 bases for J; bases not matched to a gene: 5. Germline V gives CDR1 SNHLY, CDR2 FYNNEI. CDR3 DNA: TGTGCCAGCAGGCAGGGGGCGCGGGAAAAACTGTTTTTT. It specifies CASRQGAREKLFF.

J is TRBJ1-6 and V is TRBV7-2; 8 bases match TRBD1. The ends lost 5 bases at V and 7 bases at J; junction bases unmatched: 10. CDR1 is SGHTA and CDR2 is FQGNSA in the germline V gene. This CDR3 comprises 16 residues. As DNA, the CDR3 is TGTGCCAGCAGCAAAACCGGGACAGGACTCAATTCACCCCTCCACTTT. It encodes CASSKTGTGLNSPLHF.

V is TRBV18 and J is TRBJ1-1; D call uncertain. Trimming left V 3 bases short and J 5 bases short, with 7 bases between. The germline V gene has CDR1 KGHSH and CDR2 LQKENI. CDR3 length: 12 amino acids. The DNA of the CDR3 is TGTGCCAGCTCACCGGATAGAACTGAAGCTTTCTTT. It encodes CASSPDRTEAFF.

The V gene is TRBV12-3 or TRBV12-4, the J gene TRBJ2-7; D call uncertain. This CDR3 has 12 residues. V was cut by 4 bases and J by 3 bases, with 7 bases left in between. The CDR3 is CASSSTYYEQYF. The CDR3 nucleotides are TGTGCCAGCAGTTCAACATACTACGAGCAGTACTTC.

The chain has TRBV20-1 and TRBJ2-3, with 13 bases identical to TRBD2. Germline values: CDR1 DFQATT, CDR2 SNEGSKA (reference sequence). This CDR3 has 18 amino acids. The V and J ends lost 7 bases and 3 bases, in that order; junction bases with no gene match: 16. The CDR3 bases are TGCAGTGACTACTGGAACACCGGGACTAGCGGGAAAACAGATACGCAGTATTTT. Its protein is CSDYWNTGTSGKTDTQYF.

There are a few counts of this clonotype. The V call is TRBV29-1, the J call TRBJ2-7; TRBD1 might be the D (6 bases). V gave up 4 bases and J gave up 3 bases, with 13 bases separating them. The CDR3 loop spans 13 amino acids. CDR1 and CDR2 (germline): SQVTM, ANQGSEA. This CDR3 reads CSVGLRTDYEQYF. The CDR3 DNA reads as TGCAGCGTTGGTCTGCGGACAGACTACGAGCAGTACTTC.

The chain has TRBV2 and TRBJ1-2; D gene ambiguous. Trimming pared 5 bases from V and 4 bases from J, leaving 8 bases between. The CDR3 is 12 amino acids. Germline CDR1 and CDR2: SNHLY and FYNNEI. The CDR3 bases are TGTGCCAGCAGTCCGAGGGTCTATGGCTACACCTTC. Amino acids: CASSPRVYGYTF.